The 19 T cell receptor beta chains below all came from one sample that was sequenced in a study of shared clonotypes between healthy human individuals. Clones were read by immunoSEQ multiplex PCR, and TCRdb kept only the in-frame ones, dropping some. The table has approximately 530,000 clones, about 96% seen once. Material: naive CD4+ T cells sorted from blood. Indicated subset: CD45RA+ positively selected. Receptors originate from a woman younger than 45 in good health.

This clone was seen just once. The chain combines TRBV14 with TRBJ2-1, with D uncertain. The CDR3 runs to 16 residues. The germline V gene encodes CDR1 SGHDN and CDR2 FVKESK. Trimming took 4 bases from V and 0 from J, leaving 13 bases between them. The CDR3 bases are TGTGCCAGCAGCCCCCTATACAAGAGCTCCTACAATGAGCAGTTCTTC. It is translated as CASSPLYKSSYNEQFF.

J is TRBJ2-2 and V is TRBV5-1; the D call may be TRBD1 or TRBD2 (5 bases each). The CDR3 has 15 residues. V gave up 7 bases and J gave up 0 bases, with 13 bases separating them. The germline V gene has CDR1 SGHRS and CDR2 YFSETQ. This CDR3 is CASGAGTSNTGELFF. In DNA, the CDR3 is TGCGCCAGCGGGGCGGGCACGTCGAACACCGGGGAGCTGTTTTTT.

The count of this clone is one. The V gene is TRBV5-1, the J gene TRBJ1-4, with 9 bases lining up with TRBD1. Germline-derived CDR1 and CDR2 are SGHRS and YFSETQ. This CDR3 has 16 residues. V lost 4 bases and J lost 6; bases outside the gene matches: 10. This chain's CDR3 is CASSRTPDRGDEKLFF. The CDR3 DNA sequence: TGCGCCAGCAGCCGAACACCGGACAGGGGAGATGAAAAACTGTTTTTT.

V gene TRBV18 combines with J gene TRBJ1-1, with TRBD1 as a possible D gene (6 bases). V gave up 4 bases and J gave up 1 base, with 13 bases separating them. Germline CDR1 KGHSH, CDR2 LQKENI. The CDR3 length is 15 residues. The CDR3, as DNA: TGTGCCAGCTCACAAGGGCAGGGACAGAACACTGAAGCTTTCTTT. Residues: CASSQGQGQNTEAFF.

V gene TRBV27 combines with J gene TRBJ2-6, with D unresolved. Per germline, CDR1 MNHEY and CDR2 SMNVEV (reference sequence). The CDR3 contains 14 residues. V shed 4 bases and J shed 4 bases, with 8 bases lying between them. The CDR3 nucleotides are TGTGCCAGCAGTTACGGGTCGGGGGCCAACGTCCTGACTTTC. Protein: CASSYGSGANVLTF.

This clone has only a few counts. CDR3 nucleotides: TGCGCCAGCAGCCAAGCCCGCGACAGGGATCTATTTCAGCCCCAGCATTTT. This gives the protein CASSQARDRDLFQPQHF. The V call is TRBV4-1, the J call TRBJ1-5, with TRBD1 matching over 7 bases. CDR1 MGHRA and CDR2 YSYEKL come from the germline V gene. The J segment lost 6 bases and the V segment lost 1 base, leaving 12 bases of the junction unmatched. This CDR3 has 17 residues.

The DNA for the CDR3 is TGTGCCAGCAGCCAACCCACGCTAGGTGGGGAAGCTTTCTTT. Protein product: CASSQPTLGGEAFF. V is TRBV14 and J is TRBJ1-1, with D hard to call. Germline CDR1 and CDR2: SGHDN and FVKESK. The CDR3 runs 14 residues. V lost 2 bases, J lost 8 bases, and 15 bases lay in between.

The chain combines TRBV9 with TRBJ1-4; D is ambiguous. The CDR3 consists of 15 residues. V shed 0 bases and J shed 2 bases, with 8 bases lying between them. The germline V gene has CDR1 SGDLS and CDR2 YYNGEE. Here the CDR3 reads CASSVGHATNEKLFF. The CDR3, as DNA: TGTGCCAGCAGCGTAGGACACGCGACTAATGAAAAACTGTTTTTT.

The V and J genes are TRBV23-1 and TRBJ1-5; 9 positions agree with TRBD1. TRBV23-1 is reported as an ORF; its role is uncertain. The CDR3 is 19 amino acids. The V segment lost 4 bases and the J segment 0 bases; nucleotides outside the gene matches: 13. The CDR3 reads CASSPKPGQGLYSNQPQHF. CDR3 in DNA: TGCGCCAGCAGTCCAAAACCGGGACAGGGTTTGTATAGCAATCAGCCCCAGCATTTT.

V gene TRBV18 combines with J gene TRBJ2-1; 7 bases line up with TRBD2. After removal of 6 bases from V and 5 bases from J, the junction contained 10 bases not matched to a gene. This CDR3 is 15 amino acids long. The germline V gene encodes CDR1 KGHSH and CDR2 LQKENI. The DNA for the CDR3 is TGTGCCAGCTCCCCCCCCGGGGGGTACCACAATGAGCAGTTCTTC. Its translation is CASSPPGGYHNEQFF.

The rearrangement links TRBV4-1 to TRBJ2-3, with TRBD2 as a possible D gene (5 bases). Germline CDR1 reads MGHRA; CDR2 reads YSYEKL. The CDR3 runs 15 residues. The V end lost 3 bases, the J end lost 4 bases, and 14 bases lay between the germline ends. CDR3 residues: CASSHIGGLADTQYF. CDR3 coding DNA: TGCGCCAGCAGCCACATAGGAGGCCTCGCAGATACGCAGTATTTT.

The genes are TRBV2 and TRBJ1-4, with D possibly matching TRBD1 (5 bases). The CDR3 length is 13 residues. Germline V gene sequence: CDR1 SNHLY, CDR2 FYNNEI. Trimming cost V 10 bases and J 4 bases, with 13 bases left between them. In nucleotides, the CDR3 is TGTGCCACCGCGGGGGACCTTAATGAAAAACTGTTTTTT. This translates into CATAGDLNEKLFF.

The CDR3 loop reads CASSSGGTANYNEQFF. Here the CDR3 DNA reads TGTGCCAGCAGCTCCGGAGGGACAGCTAATTACAATGAGCAGTTCTTC. The V call is TRBV28, the J call TRBJ2-1; possible D gene TRBD1, 7 bases. The CDR3 contains 16 residues. The germline CDR1 and CDR2 sequences are MDHEN and SYDVKM. V shed 6 bases and J shed 4 bases, with 19 bases lying between them.

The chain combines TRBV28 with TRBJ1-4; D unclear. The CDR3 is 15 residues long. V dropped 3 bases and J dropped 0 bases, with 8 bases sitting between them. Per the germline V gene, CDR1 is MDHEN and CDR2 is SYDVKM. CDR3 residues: CASSFAGSTNEKLFF. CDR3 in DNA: TGTGCCAGCAGTTTTGCAGGTTCAACTAATGAAAAACTGTTTTTT.

CDR3 loop: CASRYRGLDTGELFF. The CDR3 bases are TGTGCCAGCAGATACAGGGGGTTGGACACCGGGGAGCTGTTTTTT. The chain recombines TRBV27 with TRBJ2-2, with 8 bases aligning to TRBD1. The V segment lost 6 bases and the J segment 3 bases; nucleotides outside the gene matches: 6. Germline V gene sequence: CDR1 MNHEY, CDR2 SMNVEV (reference sequence). The length of the CDR3 is 15 residues.

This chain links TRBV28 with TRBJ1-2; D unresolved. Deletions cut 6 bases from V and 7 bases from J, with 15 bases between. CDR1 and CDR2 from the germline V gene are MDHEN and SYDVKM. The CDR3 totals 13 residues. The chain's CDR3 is CASSSSLWGGYTF. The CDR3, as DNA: TGTGCCAGCAGCTCGTCCTTATGGGGTGGCTACACCTTC.

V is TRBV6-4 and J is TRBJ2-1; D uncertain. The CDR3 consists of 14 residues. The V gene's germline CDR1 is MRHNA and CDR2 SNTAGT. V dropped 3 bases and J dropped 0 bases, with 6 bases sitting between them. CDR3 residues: CASSEWGSYNEQFF. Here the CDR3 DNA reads TGTGCCAGCAGTGAGTGGGGCTCCTACAATGAGCAGTTCTTC.

The CDR3 spells CASSGGDSRKVYEQYF. The CDR3 DNA follows: TGTGCCAGCAGTGGGGGGGACTCCAGAAAGGTCTACGAGCAGTACTTC. The genes are TRBV2 and TRBJ2-7; tentative D call: TRBD2 (6 bases). The CDR3 totals 16 residues. V lost 4 bases and J lost 3, with 19 bases in between. Germline CDR1 SNHLY, CDR2 FYNNEI. Using reference TRBV2 and TRBJ2-7 for the parts outside the CDR3, the full variable domain is EPEVTQTPSHQVTQMGQEVILRCVPISNHLYFYWYRQILGQKVEFLVSFYNNEISEKSEIFDDQFSVERPDGSNFTLKIRSTKLEDSAMYFCASSGGDSRKVYEQYFGPGTRLTVT.

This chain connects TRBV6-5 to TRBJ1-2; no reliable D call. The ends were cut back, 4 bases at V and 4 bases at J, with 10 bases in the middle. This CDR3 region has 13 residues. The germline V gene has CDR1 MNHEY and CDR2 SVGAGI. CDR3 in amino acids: CASSSGKPYGYTF. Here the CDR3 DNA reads TGTGCCAGCAGTTCTGGCAAGCCCTATGGCTACACCTTC.